These 14 T cell receptor beta chains originate from one sample sequenced in a study of Graves' ophthalmopathy and Graves' hyperthyroidism. RNA transcripts were the template, and TCR beta CDR3 regions were amplified from them. Second-round multiplex PCR came after first-round RT-PCR with HTBI primers. Via MiXCR, TCRdb re-called the multiplex PCR reads, giving one row per CDR3 protein. The data hold 560,000 or so distinct CDR3 sequences, with less than 40% observed a single time. What was sequenced was peripheral blood or thyroid tissue (not recorded which). All receptors derive from an adult man with Graves' hyperthyroidism.

This clonotype has ten or more counts. The rearrangement links TRBV6-5 to TRBJ1-1; the match to TRBD1 covers 8 bases. The CDR3 totals 14 residues. With 7 bases clipped from V and 1 base from J, the junction kept 5 bases outside the gene matches. CDR1 and CDR2 from the germline V gene are MNHEY and SVGAGI. CDR3 sequence: CASNEGTGNTEAFF. The CDR3 nucleotides are TGTGCCAGCAACGAAGGGACAGGGAACACTGAAGCTTTCTTT.

This clonotype appeared a few times. J is TRBJ1-1 and V is TRBV29-1; D ambiguous. Germline V gene data show CDR1 as SQVTM and CDR2 as ANQGSEA. Trimming stripped 5 bases from V and 1 base from J, with 11 bases between. The CDR3 contains 13 residues. The CDR3 sequence is CSVSRVGNTEAFF. CDR3 DNA: TGCAGCGTTTCCCGAGTTGGGAACACTGAAGCTTTCTTT.

This clonotype occurred many times. This sequence joins TRBV5-1 and TRBJ1-1; D gene uncertain. The V and J ends lost 0 bases and 4 bases respectively, with 10 bases between them. The CDR3 has 14 amino acids. Germline V gene sequence: CDR1 SGHRS, CDR2 YFSETQ. The chain's CDR3 is CASSLALLGTEAFF. Here the CDR3 DNA reads TGCGCCAGCAGCTTGGCTTTACTGGGCACTGAAGCTTTCTTT.

In this sample, this clonotype turned up many times. The chain has TRBV6-6 and TRBJ1-2, with 10 bases lining up with TRBD1. CDR1 is MNHNY, CDR2 SVGAGI, per germline (reference sequence). The junction had 9 bases not matched to a gene; V was cut back by 7 bases and J by 7 bases. CDR3 size: 14 residues. The CDR3 sequence: CASTNPTGGRGYTF. CDR3 bases: TGTGCCAGCACTAACCCGACAGGGGGCCGTGGCTACACCTTC.

The J gene is TRBJ2-6, the V gene TRBV29-1, with 11 bases aligning to TRBD1. Germline CDR1 SQVTM, CDR2 ANQGSEA. V lost 5 bases, J lost 0 bases, and 3 bases stayed unmatched. The CDR3 runs to 16 residues. This CDR3 is CSVTGQGGSGANVLTF. CDR3 nucleotide sequence: TGCAGCGTTACGGGACAGGGGGGCTCTGGGGCCAACGTCCTGACTTTC. The full variable domain, completed using reference TRBV29-1 and TRBJ2-6, is SAVISQKPSRDICQRGTSLTIQCQVDSQVTMMFWYRQQPGQSLTLIATANQGSEATYESGFVIDKFPISRPNLTFSTLTVSNMSPEDSSIYLCSVTGQGGSGANVLTFGAGSRLTVL.

The sample holds many counts of this clonotype. This chain connects TRBV9 to TRBJ2-2, with TRBD1 as a possible D gene (5 bases). Germline CDR1 is SGDLS and CDR2 is YYNGEE. The CDR3 length is 15 residues. V was trimmed by 7 bases and J by 6 bases, leaving 19 bases between them. The CDR3 here is CASGADGPRAGELFF. CDR3 DNA: TGTGCCAGCGGGGCGGATGGCCCCCGAGCCGGGGAGCTGTTTTTT. The full variable domain, rest sourced from reference TRBV9 and TRBJ2-2, is DSGVTQTPKHLITATGQRVTLRCSPRSGDLSVYWYQQSLDQGLQFLIQYYNGEERAKGNILERFSAQQFPDLHSELNLSSLELGDSALYFCASGADGPRAGELFFGEGSRLTVL.

About this clonotype: Possible read error: a much larger clone is one base away. The conserved phenylalanine or tryptophan normally closing the CDR3 is absent here, so this likely arose from a read error. V and J are TRBV2 and TRBJ1-5; no firm D call. CDR1 and CDR2 (germline): SNHLY, FYNNEI. The CDR3 is 13 amino acids. Trimming pared 7 bases from V and 2 bases from J, leaving 9 bases between. CDR3 nucleotides: TGTGCCAGCACGATCGCCGGCAATCAGCCCCAGCATCTT. Translated: CASTIAGNQPQHL.

This clonotype occurred many times. This rearrangement joins TRBV29-1 to TRBJ1-1; D uncertain. The CDR3 runs to 10 residues. The germline V gene has CDR1 SQVTM and CDR2 ANQGSEA. Trimming took 7 bases from V and 1 from J, leaving 4 bases between them. The CDR3 DNA is TGCAGCGGTAGGAACACTGAAGCTTTCTTT. This encodes CSGRNTEAFF.

This chain uses TRBV27 with TRBJ1-2; D is possibly TRBD1 (5 bases). The V gene lost 5 bases and the J gene lost 6 bases, with 16 bases spanning the gap. The CDR3 contains 14 residues. In germline, CDR1 is MNHEY, CDR2 SMNVEV (reference sequence). CDR3 loop: CASSRARAGHGYTF. The CDR3, as DNA: TGTGCCAGCAGTCGGGCTCGGGCAGGGCATGGCTACACCTTC.

There are a few counts of this clonotype. This chain links TRBV11-2 with TRBJ1-5; D remains ambiguous. CDR3 length: 14 residues. Germline V CDR1 and CDR2: SGHAT, FQNNGV. The germline V and J ends were trimmed by 5 bases and 3 bases, with 11 bases remaining between them. This CDR3 is CASSQDMVNQPQHF. CDR3 bases: TGTGCCAGCAGCCAAGATATGGTCAATCAGCCCCAGCATTTT.

Details on this clonotype: Compared with germline, one end of the junction differs, possibly owing to a read error. The V and J genes are TRBV7-7 and TRBJ2-1, with TRBD2 matching 10 bases. Germline values: CDR1 SSHAT, CDR2 FNYEAQ (reference sequence). This CDR3 spans 16 amino acids. The CDR3 protein is CASSPLGSGGAGEQFF. CDR3 in DNA: TGTGCTAGCAGCCCTCTTGGGAGCGGGGGGGCGGGTGAGCAGTTTTTC.

This clonotype was seen a handful of times. This sequence joins TRBV5-1 and TRBJ1-2; tentative D call: TRBD1 (5 bases). From germline, CDR1 is SGHRS and CDR2 YFSETQ. V shed 0 bases and J shed 7 bases, with 19 bases lying between them. The CDR3 has 16 residues. For the CDR3, the DNA is TGCGCCAGCAGCTTGGTGGCAGGGAATTACCAGCCTGGCTACACCTTC. Translation gives CASSLVAGNYQPGYTF.

This chain uses TRBV11-3 with TRBJ1-5; D gene unclear. The CDR3 totals 18 residues. The germline V and J ends were trimmed by 0 bases and 2 bases, with 17 bases remaining between them. The germline V gene encodes CDR1 SGHNT and CDR2 YENEEA. CDR3: CASSLDLIRVGGNQPQHF. The CDR3 nucleotides read TGTGCCAGCAGCTTAGATCTTATACGGGTCGGAGGCAATCAGCCCCAGCATTTT.

The CDR3 sequence: CASSYQGMNTEAFF. For the CDR3, the DNA is TGTGCCAGCAGTTACCAGGGGATGAACACTGAAGCTTTCTTT. The chain joins TRBV6-5 to TRBJ1-1, with a possible D match to TRBD1 (6 bases). The V and J ends lost 2 bases and 0 bases respectively, with 7 bases between them. This CDR3 is built from 14 residues. Germline CDR1 and CDR2: MNHEY and SVGAGI.